There are a few counts of the clone carrying this TCR beta chain. Its target is not known. A read error is likely, as this CDR3 ends without the conserved phenylalanine or tryptophan. This entry is derived from a study of tumor-infiltrating lymphocytes in primary liver carcinoma. In the study overall: Patients included men and women of 30 to 69 years.

General study points: The 250 largest clones made up significantly more of tumor than blood repertoires (p = 0.039). Detection in all five tumor regions applied to only about 7-24% of top clones.

Co-extracted RNA and DNA came from approximately 20-30 mg of unsorted bulk tissue. Patients were chronically HBV-infected and treatment-naive. Making TCR beta cDNA involved approximately 510 ng total RNA and a constant-region primer. Three-round nested multiplex PCR performed with slightly modified ARM-PCR produced the TCR beta libraries. TCRdb re-called the multiplex PCR reads through MiXCR, storing one row per CDR3 protein. Seen here are about 99,000 distinct CDR3 sequences, more than 65% observed once, and the top ten hold around 9.5%. Sequenced material: liver tumor tissue from sampling region 5. The subset was: tumor region T5, tumor centre. This sequence was found in a woman aged 55-69 years with primary liver carcinoma and hepatitis B virus infection.

For the CDR3, the DNA is TGTGCCAGCAGTAAGGGGGACTTAGGCACTTATGAGCAGTACCTC. Protein product: CASSKGDLGTYEQYL. The chain joins TRBV6-1 to TRBJ2-7; D tentatively reads TRBD1 or TRBD2 (6 bases each). The CDR3 loop spans 15 amino acids. The V and J ends lost 5 bases and 7 bases respectively, with 21 bases between them. CDR1 is MNHNS, CDR2 SASEGT, per germline.